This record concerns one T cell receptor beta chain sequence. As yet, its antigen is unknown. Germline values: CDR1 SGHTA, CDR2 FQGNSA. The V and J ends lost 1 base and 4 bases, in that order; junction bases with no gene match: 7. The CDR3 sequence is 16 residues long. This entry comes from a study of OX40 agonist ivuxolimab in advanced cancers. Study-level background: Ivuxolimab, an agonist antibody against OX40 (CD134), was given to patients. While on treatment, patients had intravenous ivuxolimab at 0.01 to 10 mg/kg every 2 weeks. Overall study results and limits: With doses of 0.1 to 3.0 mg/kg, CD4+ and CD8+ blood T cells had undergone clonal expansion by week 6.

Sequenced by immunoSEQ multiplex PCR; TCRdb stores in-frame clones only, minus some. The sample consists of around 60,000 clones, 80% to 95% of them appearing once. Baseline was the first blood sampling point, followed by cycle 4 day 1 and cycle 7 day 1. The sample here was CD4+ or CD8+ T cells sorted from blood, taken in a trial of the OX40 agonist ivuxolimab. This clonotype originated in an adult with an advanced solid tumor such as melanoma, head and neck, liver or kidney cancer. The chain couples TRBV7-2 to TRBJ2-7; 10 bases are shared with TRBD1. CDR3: CASSLGGQGFIYEQYF. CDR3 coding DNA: TGTGCCAGCAGCTTAGGGGGACAGGGGTTTATTTACGAGCAGTACTTC.